The 25 T cell receptor beta chains below all came from one sample that was sequenced in a study of CXCR3-negative and CXCR3-positive naive CD8 T cells. All TRB cDNA libraries came from 5' RACE performed with UMI labels. TCRdb re-called the 5' RACE reads and shows each CDR3 protein once, DNA omitted. The specimen's table records approximately 8,700 distinct CDR3 sequences. The source material was naive CXCR3- CD8+ T cells from blood. This sample's subset: CD45RO-CCR7+CD27+CD95- naive CD8+ T cells lacking CXCR3 (TNR3-). These TCRs come from a human donor in good health. Some clones in this sample may be carry-over from other donors' samples.

The V call is TRBV15, the J call TRBJ1-1. The CDR3 sequence is 14 residues long. Germline loops: CDR1 LNHNV, CDR2 YYDKDF (reference sequence). The CDR3 here is CATRDRQDQAEAFF.

The chain joins TRBV29-1 to TRBJ1-2. The CDR3 consists of 14 residues. CDR1 and CDR2 (germline): SQVTM, ANQGSEA. The CDR3 protein is CSVVELRVHYGYTF.

V usage is TRBV10-1 and J usage is TRBJ2-1. Germline CDR1 WNHNN, CDR2 SYGVQD (reference sequence). The CDR3 extends over 13 amino acids. The CDR3 loop reads CASSPDTYNEQFF.

The chain carries TRBV4-3 and TRBJ1-5. Germline lookup yields CDR1 LGHNA and CDR2 YSLEER. This CDR3 spans 15 amino acids. The CDR3 loop is CASSQDWSLNQPQHF.

In terms of frequency, this clonotype is medium-sized. The gene calls are TRBV28 and TRBJ1-1; no DNA is available, so the TRBD1 call from TCRdb remains unchecked. This CDR3 spans 16 amino acids. The V gene's germline CDR1 is MDHEN and CDR2 SYDVKM. The CDR3 here is CASSLLGTGDNTEAFF.

The V gene is TRBV30, the J gene TRBJ1-1; TCRdb's assignment of TRBD1 cannot be checked, as there is no DNA. The CDR3 totals 12 residues. CDR1 is GTSNPN and CDR2 is SVGIG in the germline V gene (reference sequence). The CDR3 sequence: CAWSAPGTEAFF.

By frequency, this clonotype registers medium-sized (0.01 to 0.1%). The gene calls are TRBV4-1 and TRBJ1-2; no DNA is available, so the TRBD1 call from TCRdb remains unchecked. The CDR3 is made up of 16 amino acids. Germline CDR1 MGHRA, CDR2 YSYEKL. This chain's CDR3 is CASSQGGQGSGDGYTF.

V gene TRBV20-1 combines with J gene TRBJ2-7. This CDR3 spans 14 amino acids. Germline-derived CDR1 and CDR2 are DFQATT and SNEGSKA (reference sequence). CDR3 sequence reads: CSARDLDRSYEQYF.

V usage is TRBV20-1 and J usage is TRBJ2-1; TCRdb indicates TRBD1, and absent DNA this call remains unverified. Per germline, CDR1 DFQATT and CDR2 SNEGSKA (reference sequence). The CDR3 has 16 residues. The CDR3 is CSAREGQGASYNEQFF.

Its frequency marks this clonotype as medium-sized. V usage is TRBV11-1 and J usage is TRBJ2-1; TCRdb's assignment of TRBD2 cannot be checked, as there is no DNA. The germline gives CDR1 SGHAT, CDR2 FQDESV (reference sequence). This CDR3 comprises 13 residues. CDR3 amino acids: CASSRDFGDEQFF.

V gene TRBV3-1 combines with J gene TRBJ2-1. CDR1 and CDR2 (germline): LGHDT, YNNKEL (reference sequence). This CDR3 spans 14 amino acids. The CDR3 loop reads CASSPEQTYNEQFF.

This clonotype is deemed medium-sized by its frequency. Here the CDR3 reads CSHSDGHTEAFF. The chain combines TRBV29-1 with TRBJ1-1. Looked up from germline, CDR1 is SQVTM and CDR2 is ANQGSEA. The CDR3 is 12 amino acids.

V is TRBV2 and J is TRBJ2-3; TCRdb designates TRBD1, a call that cannot be tested without DNA. This CDR3 is 13 amino acids long. The germline V gene has CDR1 SNHLY and CDR2 FYNNEI. CDR3 residues: CASRGRYTDTQYF. Drawing the rest from reference TRBV2 and TRBJ2-3, the complete variable domain is EPEVTQTPSHQVTQMGQEVILRCVPISNHLYFYWYRQILGQKVEFLVSFYNNEISEKSEIFDDQFSVERPDGSNFTLKIRSTKLEDSAMYFCASRGRYTDTQYFGPGTRLTVL.

The chain links TRBV5-4 to TRBJ2-7. Germline V gene lookup returns CDR1 SGHNT and CDR2 YYREEE (reference sequence). The CDR3 has 15 amino acids. The CDR3 spells CASSLDLSSSYEQYF.

This chain connects TRBV11-2 to TRBJ2-7; TCRdb gives TRBD2 as the D gene, but with no DNA this cannot be confirmed. There are 14 residues in the CDR3. The V gene's germline CDR1 is SGHAT and CDR2 FQNNGV. This chain's CDR3 is CASSMGLAGGEQYF.

The rearrangement links TRBV11-2 to TRBJ2-7. This CDR3 has 13 amino acids. CDR1 and CDR2 from the germline V gene are SGHAT and FQNNGV. The CDR3: CASSLGTTYEQYF.

The chain is built from TRBV14 and TRBJ2-3; the TCRdb call, TRBD2, lacks DNA for checking. The CDR3 covers 15 residues. Germline CDR1 SGHDN, CDR2 FVKESK. The chain's CDR3 is CASSGLAGVQDTQYF.

Its frequency marks this clonotype as medium-sized. The V and J genes are TRBV5-4 and TRBJ2-1. CDR1 and CDR2 from the germline V gene are SGHNT and YYREEE (reference sequence). The CDR3 spans 14 residues. The CDR3 loop reads CASSLGRQYNEQFF. Looking up the rest from reference TRBV5-4 and TRBJ2-1 gives the full variable domain: ETGVTQSPTHLIKTRGQQVTLRCSSQSGHNTVSWYQQALGQGPQFIFQYYREEENGRGNFPPRFSGLQFPNYSSELNVNALELDDSALYLCASSLGRQYNEQFFGPGTRLTVL.

This clonotype shows up as medium-sized by frequency. V is TRBV11-2 and J is TRBJ1-1; TCRdb outputs TRBD1, but without DNA this stays unchecked. Germline assignment: CDR1 SGHAT and CDR2 FQNNGV. This CDR3 comprises 17 residues. The CDR3 sequence is CASSIWTESNSNTEAFF.

The CDR3 loop is CASSLPLAGESNEQFF. V usage is TRBV7-9 and J usage is TRBJ2-1; the TRBD2 assignment by TCRdb is unverifiable without DNA. This CDR3 spans 16 amino acids. Per germline, CDR1 SEHNR and CDR2 FQNEAQ (reference sequence).

This clonotype ranks as medium-sized in terms of frequency. The chain carries TRBV21-1 and TRBJ2-1; TCRdb names TRBD1, which stays unverified in the absence of DNA. TRBV21-1 is tagged as a pseudogene. The CDR3 spans 13 residues. The CDR3 spells CASQAAPYNEQFF.

The chain employs TRBV6-1 and TRBJ2-3; TCRdb calls TRBD2, which cannot be checked without DNA. CDR3 length equals 16 residues. CDR1 is MNHNS, CDR2 SASEGT, per germline. The CDR3 loop reads CASSASGPLATDTQYF.

The rearrangement uses TRBV12-3 or TRBV12-4 and TRBJ2-1; without DNA, the TCRdb call of TRBD2 cannot be checked. The CDR3 sequence is 16 residues long. The chain's CDR3 is CASSSLKRREADEQFF.

The chain has TRBV7-9 and TRBJ2-6. The CDR3 has 14 amino acids. Germline V gene data show CDR1 as SEHNR and CDR2 as FQNEAQ (reference sequence). The CDR3 sequence is CASSPASGANVLTF.

By frequency, this clonotype registers medium-sized. This chain uses TRBV27 with TRBJ1-1; TCRdb gives TRBD1 as the D gene, but with no DNA this cannot be confirmed. The CDR3 has 15 amino acids. Germline V gives CDR1 MNHEY, CDR2 SMNVEV (reference sequence). The chain's CDR3 is CASSPITGARTEAFF.